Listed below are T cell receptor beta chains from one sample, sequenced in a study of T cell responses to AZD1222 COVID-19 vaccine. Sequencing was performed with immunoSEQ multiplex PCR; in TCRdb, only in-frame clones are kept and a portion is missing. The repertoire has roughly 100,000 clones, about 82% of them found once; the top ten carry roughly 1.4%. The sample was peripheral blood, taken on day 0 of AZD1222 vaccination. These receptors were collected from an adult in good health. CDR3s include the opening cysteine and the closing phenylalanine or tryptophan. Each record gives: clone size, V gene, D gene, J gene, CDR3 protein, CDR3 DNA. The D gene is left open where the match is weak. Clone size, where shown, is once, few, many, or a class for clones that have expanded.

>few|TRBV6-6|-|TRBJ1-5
CASSYGQGSQPQHF
TGTGCCAGCAGTTACGGGCAGGGCAGTCAGCCCCAGCATTTT
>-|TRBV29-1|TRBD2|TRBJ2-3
CSVLPRAGGPTDTQYF
TGCAGCGTTCTCCCCCGCGCGGGAGGTCCCACAGATACGCAGTATTTT
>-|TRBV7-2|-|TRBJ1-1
CASSSYGGDGTEAFF
TGTGCCAGCAGCTCCTATGGGGGGGATGGCACTGAAGCTTTCTTT
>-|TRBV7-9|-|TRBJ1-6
CASSFGQGGSPLHF
TGTGCCAGCAGCTTTGGGCAGGGAGGGTCACCCCTCCACTTT
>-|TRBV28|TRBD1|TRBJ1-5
CASSQTTGAINQPQHF
TGTGCCAGCAGTCAGACGACAGGGGCCATCAATCAGCCCCAGCATTTT
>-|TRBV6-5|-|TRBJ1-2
CASRKQAFYGYTF
TGTGCCAGCAGGAAACAGGCCTTCTATGGCTACACCTTC
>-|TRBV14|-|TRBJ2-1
CASSQGGPYNEQFF
TGTGCCAGCAGCCAGGGAGGCCCATACAATGAGCAGTTCTTC
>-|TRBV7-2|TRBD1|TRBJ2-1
CASTSVPGQPYNEQFF
TGTGCCAGCACCTCCGTCCCGGGACAGCCTTACAATGAGCAGTTCTTC
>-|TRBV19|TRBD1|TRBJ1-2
CASSIRTGGHGYTF
TGTGCCAGTAGTATACGGACAGGGGGACATGGCTACACCTTC
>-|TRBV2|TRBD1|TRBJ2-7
CASSTGTGPYEQYF
TGTGCCAGCAGTACCGGGACAGGTCCCTACGAGCAGTACTTC
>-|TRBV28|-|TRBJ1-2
CAIPAVRRGYGYTF
TGTGCCATCCCCGCTGTCAGGAGGGGCTATGGCTACACCTTC
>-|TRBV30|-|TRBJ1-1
CACQTMNTEAFF
TGTGCCTGTCAGACGATGAACACTGAAGCTTTCTTT
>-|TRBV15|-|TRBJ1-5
CATSRVSQPQHF
TGTGCCACCAGCAGAGTCAGTCAGCCCCAGCATTTT
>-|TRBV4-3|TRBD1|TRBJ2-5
CASSQWARTGGQETQYF
TGCGCCAGCAGCCAATGGGCCCGTACAGGGGGCCAAGAGACCCAGTACTTC
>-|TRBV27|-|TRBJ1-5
CASSFGGGGNQPQHF
TGTGCCAGCAGTTTTGGGGGAGGAGGCAATCAGCCCCAGCATTTT
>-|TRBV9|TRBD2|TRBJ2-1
CASSGGASGDNEQFF
TGTGCCAGCAGCGGTGGGGCTAGCGGGGACAATGAGCAGTTCTTC
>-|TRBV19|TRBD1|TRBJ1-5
CASRGQGVYQPQHF
TGTGCCAGCCGGGGACAGGGGGTTTATCAGCCCCAGCATTTT
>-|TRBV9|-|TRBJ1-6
CASSVSGHDNSPLHF
TGTGCCAGCAGCGTATCGGGACATGATAATTCACCCCTCCACTTT
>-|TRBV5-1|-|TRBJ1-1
CASSLTPGGAEAFF
TGCGCCAGCAGCTTGACCCCGGGGGGTGCTGAAGCTTTCTTT
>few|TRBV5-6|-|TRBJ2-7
CASKPGGQTVPYEQYF
TGTGCCAGCAAACCCGGGGGACAGACGGTTCCCTACGAGCAGTACTTC
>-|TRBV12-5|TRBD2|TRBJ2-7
CASGKSGSSYEQYF
TGTGCTAGTGGAAAGAGCGGGAGCTCCTACGAGCAGTACTTC
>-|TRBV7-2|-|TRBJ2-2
CASSRDIAGELFF
TGTGCCAGCAGCAGGGACATTGCCGGGGAGCTGTTTTTT
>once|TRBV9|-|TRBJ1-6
CASSAKGGNSPLHF
TGTGCCAGCAGCGCAAAGGGGGGTAATTCACCCCTCCACTTT
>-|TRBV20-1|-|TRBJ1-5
CSASMSLGNQPQHF
TGCAGTGCTAGTATGTCACTCGGCAATCAGCCCCAGCATTTT
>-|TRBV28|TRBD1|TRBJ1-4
CASRAQGAWEKLFF
TGTGCCAGCAGGGCACAGGGGGCATGGGAAAAACTGTTTTTT
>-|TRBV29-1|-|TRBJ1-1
CSVEGRLMNTEAFF
TGCAGCGTTGAGGGCCGTCTGATGAACACTGAAGCTTTCTTT
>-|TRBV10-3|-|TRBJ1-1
CAIRPVTGGTEAFF
TGTGCCATCAGGCCGGTGACGGGAGGAACTGAAGCTTTCTTT
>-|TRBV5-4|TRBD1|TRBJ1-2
CASSFETGGYGYTF
TGTGCCAGCAGCTTTGAAACAGGGGGATATGGCTACACCTTC
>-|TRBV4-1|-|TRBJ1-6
CASSQDFTVKNSPLHF
TGCGCCAGCAGCCAAGACTTTACAGTGAAAAATTCACCCCTCCACTTT
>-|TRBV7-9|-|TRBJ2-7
CASSLKGYEQYF
TGTGCCAGCAGCTTAAAGGGTTACGAGCAGTACTTC
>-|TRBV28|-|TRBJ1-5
CASSTGPQYQPQHF
TGTGCCAGCAGCACCGGGCCCCAATACCAGCCCCAGCATTTT
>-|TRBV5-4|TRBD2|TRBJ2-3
CASSTGLAGVTDTQYF
TGTGCCAGCAGCACGGGACTAGCGGGAGTTACAGATACGCAGTATTTT
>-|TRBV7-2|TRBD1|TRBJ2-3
CASSSTGGAVRTDTQYF
TGTGCCAGCAGCTCCACAGGGGGCGCAGTACGGACAGATACGCAGTATTTT
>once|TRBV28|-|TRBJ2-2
CASMSGNTGELFF
TGTGCCAGCATGAGTGGGAACACCGGGGAGCTGTTTTTT
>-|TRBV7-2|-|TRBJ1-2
CASSLTRGNYGYTF
TGTGCCAGCAGCCTCACCCGGGGTAACTATGGCTACACCTTC
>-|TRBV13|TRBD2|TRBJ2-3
CASSLGGLAGSTDTQYF
TGTGCCAGCAGCTTAGGCGGGTTAGCGGGAAGCACAGATACGCAGTATTTT
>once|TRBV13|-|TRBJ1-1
CASSLGRERGEAFF
TGTGCCAGCAGCTTAGGCAGGGAACGGGGTGAAGCTTTCTTT
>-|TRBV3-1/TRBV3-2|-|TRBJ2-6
CASSQELVEANVLTF
TGTGCCAGCAGCCAAGAGCTCGTGGAGGCCAACGTCCTGACTTTC
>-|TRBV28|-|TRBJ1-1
CASSLTVNTEAFF
TGTGCCAGCAGTTTGACAGTGAACACTGAAGCTTTCTTT
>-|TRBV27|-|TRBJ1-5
CASNPGRGYNQPQHF
TGTGCCAGCAACCCGGGGAGGGGTTACAATCAGCCCCAGCATTTT
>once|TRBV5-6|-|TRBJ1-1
CASSLVNREAEAFF
TGTGCCAGCAGCTTGGTCAACAGGGAGGCTGAAGCTTTCTTT
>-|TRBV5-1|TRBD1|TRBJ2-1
CASSEGDSYNEQFF
TGCGCCAGCAGCGAGGGGGACAGCTACAATGAGCAGTTCTTC
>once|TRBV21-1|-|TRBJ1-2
CASSKSGLGIPRDYYGYTF
TGTGCCAGCAGCAAAAGTGGCCTGGGGATCCCCAGGGATTACTATGGCTACACCTTC
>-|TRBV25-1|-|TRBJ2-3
CASSGRDKRGTDTQYF
TGTGCCAGCAGTGGCCGGGACAAGAGGGGCACAGATACGCAGTATTTT
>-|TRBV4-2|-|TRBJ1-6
CASSQSGGERSPLHF
TGTGCCAGCAGCCAAAGTGGTGGGGAACGTTCACCCCTCCACTTT
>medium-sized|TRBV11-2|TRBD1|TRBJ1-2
CASRSLTGTGGGGYTF
TGTGCCAGCAGATCTCTTACCGGGACAGGTGGCGGTGGCTACACCTTC
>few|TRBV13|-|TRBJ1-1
CASSLVGGRRTEAFF
TGTGCCAGCAGCTTAGTCGGGGGGAGGAGGACTGAAGCTTTCTTT
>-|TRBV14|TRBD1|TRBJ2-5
CASSQDLPGQQETQYF
TGTGCCAGCAGCCAAGATCTTCCGGGACAGCAAGAGACCCAGTACTTC
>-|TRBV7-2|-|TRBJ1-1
CASSLLIDMNTEAFF
TGTGCCAGCAGCTTATTAATAGATATGAACACTGAAGCTTTCTTT
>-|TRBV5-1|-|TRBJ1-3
CASSLEPGGNTIYF
TGCGCCAGCAGCTTAGAGCCAGGGGGAAACACCATATATTTT
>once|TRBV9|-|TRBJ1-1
CASSVQNRDKLNTEAFF
TGTGCCAGCAGCGTGCAAAATAGAGACAAGTTGAACACTGAAGCTTTCTTT
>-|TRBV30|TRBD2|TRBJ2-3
CAWSLAGTTDTQYF
TGTGCCTGGAGCCTAGCGGGAACCACAGATACGCAGTATTTT
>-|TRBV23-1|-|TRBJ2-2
CASSPGPLLWSTGELFF
TGCGCCAGCAGTCCCGGGCCATTATTATGGAGCACCGGGGAGCTGTTTTTT
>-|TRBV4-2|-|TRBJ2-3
CASSQAGSTDTQYF
TGTGCCAGCAGCCAAGCAGGGAGCACAGATACGCAGTATTTT
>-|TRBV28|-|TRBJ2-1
CASSSPGSSYNEQFF
TGTGCCAGCAGTTCGCCGGGGAGCTCCTACAATGAGCAGTTCTTC